The clone carrying this TCR beta chain was seen at least ten times. Antigen: not known. This sample is drawn from a study of CD8 T cells in ankylosing spondylitis. The CDR3 runs to 15 residues. Per germline, CDR1 DFQATT and CDR2 SNEGSKA (reference sequence). Trimming shortened V by 3 bases and J by 5 bases, and 17 bases separated the two germline ends. Quantitative 5'-RACE with molecular barcodes was used to make the TCR beta libraries. TCRdb fed the 5' RACE reads into MiXCR, producing one record per CDR3 protein. The table records about 210,000 distinct CDR3 sequences, 8.2% of them present only once. Findings of the study overall: Clones linked to disease were reported to show significant enrichment in matched ankylosing spondylitis synovial fluid. Clones linked to the disease showed a CD8+ phenotype. They occurred at relatively low frequencies in peripheral blood.

Sample: blood, either unsorted or a sorted T cell fraction (not recorded which). This sequence originates from a female donor with ankylosing spondylitis or in good health (not recorded which). The V gene is TRBV20-1, the J gene TRBJ2-1; weak D call: TRBD2 (6 bases). CDR3 loop: CSARAGLPIDNEQFF. Written as DNA, the CDR3 is TGCAGTGCTAGGGCGGGACTTCCTATTGACAATGAGCAGTTCTTC.